This T cell receptor (beta chain) was recovered during a study of human T cells and chemical hapten exposure. Study conclusions and caveats: It should be noted that donors had alopecia, so their immune response may differ from healthy people's.

Individual cDNA molecules each carried unique molecular identifiers attached by the library. TCRdb processed the RACE reads anew with MiXCR; each CDR3 protein has one entry. The sample has 55,000 to 75,000 distinct CDR3 sequences, approximately 13% seen once; the top ten hold roughly 2.6%. This clonotype came up many times. Its target is unknown. The time point was: patch test 3, about 24 weeks after DPC sensitization. The treatment was: therapeutic diphenylcyclopropenone sensitization with weekly scalp DPC. Per germline, CDR1 SEHNR and CDR2 FQNEAQ (reference sequence). The J segment lost 4 bases and the V segment lost 5 bases, leaving 11 bases of the junction unmatched. The length of the CDR3 is 16 residues.

The sequencing here drew on whole blood, taken in connection with sensitization to the hapten diphenylcyclopropenone (DPC). The clonotype comes from a man younger than 40 with alopecia areata. Some clones in this sample may be carry-over from other donors' samples. V gene TRBV7-9 combines with J gene TRBJ1-5; TRBD1 matches at 7 bases. The CDR3 protein is CASSHFGDRANQPQHF. The CDR3 nucleotides are TGTGCCAGCAGCCATTTCGGTGACAGGGCGAATCAGCCCCAGCATTTT.